These 7 T cell receptor beta chains originate from one sample sequenced in a study of cytomegalovirus exposure and HLA in healthy donors. PCR primers comprised 60 Vbeta and 13 Jbeta primers. The table came from immunoSEQ multiplex PCR; TCRdb's copy has only in-frame clones and leaves some out. The profile shows some 120,000 clones, 81% of them singletons. The specimen sequenced was PBMCs. All receptors derive from a young man in good health and CMV-seropositive.

The J gene is TRBJ2-7, the V gene TRBV10-3, with 9 bases fitting TRBD1. Germline V gives CDR1 ENHRY, CDR2 SYGVKD. V gave up 6 bases and J gave up 0 bases; unmatched junction bases: 3. The CDR3 runs to 14 residues. In DNA form, the CDR3 reads TGTGCCATCAGGGAGACAGGGGGCTCCTACGAGCAGTACTTC. This encodes CAIRETGGSYEQYF.

This chain uses TRBV4-1 with TRBJ1-5; D is unresolved. Germline V CDR1 and CDR2: MGHRA, YSYEKL. The V gene lost 0 bases and the J gene lost 9 bases, with 15 bases spanning the gap. This CDR3 region has 15 residues. CDR3: CASSQDTREDWPQHF. CDR3 nucleotides: TGCGCCAGCAGCCAAGATACCCGGGAGGACTGGCCCCAGCATTTT.

The chain is built from TRBV5-5 and TRBJ2-1; 10 bases agree with TRBD2. The J segment lost 5 bases and the V segment lost 0 bases, leaving 2 bases of the junction unmatched. From germline, CDR1 is SGHKS and CDR2 YYEKEE (reference sequence). The CDR3 is made up of 15 amino acids. The DNA of the CDR3 is TGTGCCAGCAGCTTGGCTAGCGGGGGACACAATGAGCAGTTCTTC. Protein product: CASSLASGGHNEQFF. The full variable domain, completed using reference TRBV5-5 and TRBJ2-1, is DAGVTQSPTHLIKTRGQQVTLRCSPISGHKSVSWYQQVLGQGPQFIFQYYEKEERGRGNFPDRFSARQFPNYSSELNVNALLLGDSALYLCASSLASGGHNEQFFGPGTRLTVL.

The chain combines TRBV27 with TRBJ2-2, with D perhaps TRBD2 (5 bases). Trimming took off 6 bases at V and 2 bases at J, with 10 bases between the two ends. The germline V gene has CDR1 MNHEY and CDR2 SMNVEV (reference sequence). This CDR3 is 14 amino acids long. The CDR3 sequence is CASSRGLNTGELFF. In DNA, the CDR3 is TGTGCCAGCAGCCGAGGACTCAACACCGGGGAGCTGTTTTTT.

The rearrangement joins TRBV30 to TRBJ1-6, with 7 bases aligning to TRBD1. Per germline, CDR1 GTSNPN and CDR2 SVGIG (reference sequence). This CDR3 spans 13 amino acids. The V and J ends lost 7 bases and 7 bases, in that order; junction bases with no gene match: 7. In nucleotides, the CDR3 is TGTGCCTTAAAGGGGGACAGCAATTCACCCCTCCACTTT. It yields the protein CALKGDSNSPLHF.

The chain links TRBV7-8 to TRBJ1-6; weak D call: TRBD1 (5 bases). This CDR3 region has 13 residues. Germline CDR1 reads SGHVS; CDR2 reads FQNEAQ. V lost 5 bases and J 12 bases, leaving 14 bases between the germline ends. CDR3 bases: TGTGCCAGCAGCCCCCAGCAGGGAGGACCCCTCCACTTT. Translation gives CASSPQQGGPLHF.

V is TRBV7-8 and J is TRBJ1-1; 8 positions agree with TRBD1. The CDR3 is 15 residues long. J lost 2 bases, V lost 1 base, and 3 bases had no gene match. Germline CDR1 and CDR2: SGHVS and FQNEAQ. This chain's CDR3 is CASSLGTGRNTEAFF. CDR3 sequence (DNA): TGTGCCAGCAGCTTAGGGACAGGGAGAAACACTGAAGCTTTCTTT.